This T cell receptor beta chain emerged from a study of cytomegalovirus exposure and HLA in healthy donors. Overall study findings and caveats: Per published reports, the classifier diagnosed cytomegalovirus status with high specificity and sensitivity.

The CDR3 spans 18 residues. Germline CDR1 is LNHDA and CDR2 is SQIVND (reference sequence). V dropped 5 bases and J dropped 2; count of bases not matched to a gene: 16. Comment on this clone: Its antigen is as yet unknown.

Sequenced by immunoSEQ multiplex PCR; TCRdb stores in-frame clones only, minus some. The data hold some 260,000 clones, with roughly 87% observed a single time. The receptor comes from a man in his late teens or twenties in good health and CMV-seropositive. Input material: PBMCs. V is TRBV19 and J is TRBJ2-7; TRBD1 matches at 9 bases. CDR3 coding DNA: TGTGCCAGTAGTGCCCGAGGGACAGGGCTTCAGAACCCCTACGAGCAGTACTTC. Translating it yields CASSARGTGLQNPYEQYF.